Listed below are T cell receptor beta chains from one sample, sequenced in a study of blood T cell repertoires in COVID-19. Sequenced by immunoSEQ multiplex PCR; TCRdb stores in-frame clones only, minus some. The sample has more than 150,000 clones, 70% to 80% seen once. The specimen sequenced was PBMCs or T cells enriched from blood (not recorded which). The receptors originated from a man aged 60-69 years who had been exposed to COVID-19. The CDR3 runs from the conserved cysteine through the conserved F or W. A D gene is named only where the DNA matches it firmly. A clone size is listed for some rows: how often the clone was seen (once, few, many), or a class if it is expanded.

J	V	D	size	CDR3	DNA
TRBJ2-7	TRBV30	-	-	CAWIPWTGNEQYF	TGTGCCTGGATTCCTTGGACTGGGAACGAGCAGTACTTC
TRBJ2-2	TRBV27	-	once	CASSLYSNTGELFF	TGTGCCAGCAGTTTATACAGCAACACCGGGGAGCTGTTTTTT
TRBJ2-5	TRBV5-4	-	-	CASSLVAGLGQETQYF	TGTGCCAGCAGCTTGGTGGCCGGGTTGGGCCAAGAGACCCAGTACTTC
TRBJ1-2	TRBV7-9	-	few	CASSQFNYGYTF	TGTGCCAGCAGCCAATTTAACTATGGCTACACCTTC
TRBJ1-2	TRBV12-5	-	-	CASGLLGYGYTF	TGTGCTAGTGGTCTGCTAGGCTATGGCTACACCTTC
TRBJ2-7	TRBV27	-	-	CASSLRGLEQYF	TGTGCCAGCAGTTTGCGGGGGCTGGAGCAGTACTTC
TRBJ2-7	TRBV10-3	-	few	CAISEPGMGDDSYEQYF	TGTGCCATCAGTGAGCCTGGAATGGGCGACGATTCCTACGAGCAGTACTTC
TRBJ2-3	TRBV12-3/TRBV12-4	TRBD1	-	CASSTGGADTQYF	TGTGCCAGCAGTACAGGGGGCGCAGATACGCAGTATTTT
TRBJ2-2	TRBV4-1	TRBD2	-	CASSLDLAGANTGELFF	TGCGCCAGCAGCCTGGATCTAGCGGGCGCGAACACCGGGGAGCTGTTTTTT
TRBJ1-1	TRBV30	-	-	CAWSLGGGTAEAFF	TGTGCCTGGAGCCTCGGGGGGGGCACAGCTGAAGCTTTCTTT
TRBJ2-7	TRBV6-2/TRBV6-3	-	-	CASSYSFTGYEQYF	TGTGCCAGCAGTTACAGTTTTACCGGGTACGAGCAGTACTTC
TRBJ2-3	TRBV9	TRBD2	-	CASSPHGQTSGRVSTDTQYF	TGTGCCAGCAGCCCCCATGGTCAGACTAGCGGGAGGGTCAGCACAGATACGCAGTATTTT
TRBJ1-4	TRBV28	-	-	CASSPQGQTNEKLFF	TGTGCCAGCAGTCCCCAGGGGCAAACTAATGAAAAACTGTTTTTT
TRBJ2-2	TRBV4-1	TRBD2	-	CASSLSGSLNTGELFF	TGCGCCAGCAGCCTTAGCGGGAGCCTTAACACCGGGGAGCTGTTTTTT
TRBJ1-3	TRBV12-1	-	-	CASSSCGASGNTIYF	TGTGCCAGCAGCTCCTGCGGGGCCTCTGGAAACACCATATATTTT
TRBJ1-2	TRBV6-5	TRBD1	-	CASSLRQGTGGYTF	TGTGCCAGCAGTCTAAGACAGGGCACGGGGGGCTACACCTTC
TRBJ2-3	TRBV3-1/TRBV3-2	TRBD2	-	CASSLELAGGPSYLHTDTQYF	TGTGCCAGCAGCCTCGAACTAGCGGGAGGGCCCTCGTACCTCCACACAGATACGCAGTATTTT
TRBJ1-6	TRBV9	-	-	CASSVEQGFSPLHF	TGTGCCAGCAGCGTAGAGCAGGGTTTCTCACCCCTCCACTTT
TRBJ1-1	TRBV2	-	-	CASSSRGAGSTEAFF	TGTGCCAGCAGTAGTCGGGGGGCTGGAAGCACTGAAGCTTTCTTT
TRBJ2-1	TRBV4-1	TRBD1	-	CASSKDRGQAIEQFF	TGCGCCAGCAGCAAAGACAGGGGACAGGCTATTGAGCAGTTCTTC
TRBJ2-3	TRBV11-3	-	once	CASSLGGGKGTDTQYF	TGTGCCAGCAGCTTAGGAGGCGGAAAAGGCACAGATACGCAGTATTTT
TRBJ2-7	TRBV5-1	TRBD1	-	CASSLRQGKLGEQYF	TGCGCCAGCAGCCTCCGACAGGGGAAATTGGGCGAGCAGTACTTC
TRBJ2-3	TRBV7-9	-	many	CASSLDSDTQYF	TGTGCCAGCAGCTTAGACTCCGATACGCAGTATTTT
TRBJ2-1	TRBV5-8	-	-	CASSFRAFEQFF	TGTGCCAGCAGCTTCCGAGCGTTTGAGCAGTTCTTC
TRBJ1-1	TRBV6-5	TRBD1	once	CASREGASGTEAFF	TGTGCCAGCAGAGAGGGGGCCTCAGGCACTGAAGCTTTCTTT
TRBJ2-1	TRBV5-1	-	-	CASSLGRRADSYNEQFF	TGCGCCAGCAGCCTTGGACGGCGGGCGGACTCCTACAATGAGCAGTTCTTC
TRBJ2-7	TRBV7-2	-	once	CASSLAGRNYEQYF	TGTGCCAGCAGCTTAGCCGGCAGGAACTACGAGCAGTACTTC
TRBJ1-3	TRBV7-2	TRBD1	-	CASSPMNRGPGNTIYF	TGTGCCAGCAGCCCGATGAACAGGGGGCCTGGAAACACCATATATTTT
TRBJ2-1	TRBV13	-	-	CASSSGGYNEQFF	TGTGCCAGCAGCTCCGGGGGCTACAATGAGCAGTTCTTC
TRBJ2-3	TRBV3-1/TRBV3-2	-	-	CASSPWAGSNTDTQYF	TGTGCCAGCAGCCCCTGGGCTGGGTCTAACACAGATACGCAGTATTTT
TRBJ1-1	TRBV4-3	TRBD1	-	CASSQSGQGYTEAFF	TGCGCCAGCAGCCAATCAGGACAGGGGTACACTGAAGCTTTCTTT
TRBJ1-4	TRBV18	TRBD1	-	CASSQDRGLNEKLFF	TGTGCCAGCTCACAAGACAGGGGACTTAATGAAAAACTGTTTTTT
TRBJ2-5	TRBV29-1	-	many	CSVGQAGVRETQYF	TGCAGCGTGGGACAGGCGGGGGTCAGAGAGACCCAGTACTTC
TRBJ2-7	TRBV11-3	-	few	CASSILNYEQYF	TGTGCCAGCAGCATCCTTAACTACGAGCAGTACTTC
TRBJ2-1	TRBV15	TRBD2	-	CATSRDPERSGDEQFF	TGTGCCACCAGCAGAGATCCAGAGCGAAGCGGGGATGAGCAGTTCTTC
TRBJ2-1	TRBV25-1	TRBD2	-	CASNGLAGTNEQFF	TGTGCCAGCAACGGACTAGCGGGAACCAATGAGCAGTTCTTC
TRBJ2-1	TRBV27	-	once	CASSRPGHQGNEQFF	TGTGCCAGCAGCCGACCGGGACACCAGGGAAATGAGCAGTTCTTC
TRBJ1-1	TRBV14	-	-	CASSPSGQMNTEAFF	TGTGCCAGCAGCCCGTCCGGACAGATGAACACTGAAGCTTTCTTT
TRBJ1-6	TRBV5-1	TRBD1	-	CASSLGQGAGSPLHF	TGCGCCAGCAGCTTGGGACAGGGGGCCGGTTCACCCCTCCACTTT
TRBJ2-7	TRBV19	-	-	CASNPGALSYEQYF	TGTGCCAGTAACCCAGGGGCCCTTTCCTACGAGCAGTACTTC
TRBJ2-7	TRBV27	TRBD2	-	CASSLSSGGPVYEQYF	TGTGCCAGCAGTTTATCGTCGGGAGGGCCTGTTTACGAGCAGTACTTC
TRBJ2-1	TRBV20-1	-	-	CSASVSASYNEQFF	TGCAGTGCTAGTGTTAGCGCCTCCTACAATGAGCAGTTCTTC
TRBJ1-6	TRBV4-1	TRBD1	-	CASSQGTTGTTSSYNSPLHF	TGCGCCAGCAGCCAAGGTACGACAGGGACCACGAGCTCCTATAATTCACCCCTCCACTTT
TRBJ2-7	TRBV25-1	-	-	CASSRGGQGHEQYF	TGTGCCAGCAGTCGCGGGGGCCAGGGCCACGAGCAGTACTTC
TRBJ1-1	TRBV6-5	-	-	CASSYSLNTEAFF	TGTGCCAGCAGTTACTCCTTGAACACTGAAGCTTTCTTT
TRBJ1-2	TRBV28	-	-	CASSLPGFYGYTF	TGTGCCAGCAGTTTGCCGGGGTTCTATGGCTACACCTTC
TRBJ2-7	TRBV2	TRBD2	-	CASRDGLAVHEQYF	TGTGCCAGCAGGGATGGGCTAGCGGTACACGAGCAGTACTTC
TRBJ2-7	TRBV7-8	TRBD2	-	CASSLGLAGVFEQYF	TGTGCCAGCAGCTTAGGACTAGCGGGAGTCTTCGAGCAGTACTTC
TRBJ2-3	TRBV7-8	-	-	CASSLAGGNTDTQYF	TGTGCCAGCAGCTTAGCGGGGGGAAACACAGATACGCAGTATTTT
TRBJ1-4	TRBV5-1	TRBD1	-	CASSLAMDRGNEKLFF	TGCGCCAGCAGCTTGGCCATGGACAGGGGGAATGAAAAACTGTTTTTT
TRBJ2-5	TRBV2	TRBD2	-	CANRAGTKETQYF	TGTGCCAACCGTGCCGGGACTAAAGAGACCCAGTACTTC
TRBJ2-5	TRBV4-1	TRBD1	-	CASSPWAGTGQQETQYF	TGCGCCAGCAGCCCTTGGGCCGGGACAGGGCAACAAGAGACCCAGTACTTC
TRBJ1-1	TRBV6-5	-	-	CASSYSQGNTEAFF	TGTGCCAGCAGTTACTCGCAGGGGAACACTGAAGCTTTCTTT
TRBJ1-1	TRBV20-1	-	-	CSATLGPEAFF	TGCAGTGCTACGTTGGGGCCTGAAGCTTTCTTT
TRBJ2-5	TRBV5-6	TRBD2	few	CASSLAGRGPETQYF	TGTGCCAGCAGCTTGGCCGGGAGGGGCCCAGAGACCCAGTACTTC
TRBJ2-1	TRBV7-2	-	-	CASTLMGGANEQFF	TGTGCCAGCACCCTAATGGGGGGGGCAAATGAGCAGTTCTTC
TRBJ1-2	TRBV6-1	-	-	CASSERGADYGYTF	TGTGCCAGCAGTGAACGGGGGGCGGACTATGGCTACACCTTC
TRBJ1-4	TRBV5-1	-	-	CASSLEGLTNEKLFF	TGCGCCAGCAGCTTGGAAGGACTAACTAATGAAAAACTGTTTTTT
TRBJ2-1	TRBV2	TRBD2	once	CASTRGGRYNEQFF	TGTGCCAGCACGCGGGGGGGGCGGTACAATGAGCAGTTCTTC